The 27 T cell receptor beta chains reported below all come from one sample, sequenced in a study of blood T cell repertoires in COVID-19. Repertoires were generated with immunoSEQ multiplex PCR, while TCRdb's copy carries only in-frame clones and drops some. This table holds some 220,000 clones, approximately 85% found once. The source material was peripheral blood. Receptors originate from a man aged 50 to 59 with COVID-19, enrolled during active disease.

The chain links TRBV7-3 to TRBJ1-2; weak D call: TRBD1 (6 bases). This CDR3 is 15 amino acids long. V was shortened by 3 bases and J by 8 bases, with 19 bases between the two germline ends. The V gene's germline CDR1 is SGHTA and CDR2 FQGTGA. Here the CDR3 reads CASSLDGQRDQGYTF. In DNA, the CDR3 is TGTGCCAGCAGCTTGGACGGACAGAGGGATCAAGGCTACACCTTC.

The chain couples TRBV11-3 to TRBJ2-2, with D maybe TRBD2 (5 bases). The length of the CDR3 is 13 residues. Germline-derived CDR1 and CDR2 are SGHNT and YENEEA. Trimming shortened V by 1 base and J by 7 bases, and 7 bases separated the two germline ends. DNA for the CDR3: TGTGCCAGCAGCTTAGTACTAGGCGGGGAGCTGTTTTTT. It translates to CASSLVLGGELFF.

This clone appeared a few times. This sequence joins TRBV24-1 and TRBJ2-2; D is perhaps TRBD2 (6 bases). The germline CDR1 and CDR2 sequences are KGHDR and SFDVKD. This CDR3 is 15 amino acids long. Trimming stripped 4 bases from V and 2 bases from J, with 10 bases between. CDR3 sequence (DNA): TGTGCCACCAGTGACCCCGGGAGAAACACCGGGGAGCTGTTTTTT. Its protein is CATSDPGRNTGELFF.

The V and J genes are TRBV14 and TRBJ2-5, with D possibly TRBD2 on 6 matching bases. From germline, CDR1 is SGHDN and CDR2 FVKESK. The V gene lost 0 bases and the J gene lost 9 bases, with 14 bases spanning the gap. The CDR3 covers 14 residues. The CDR3 DNA follows: TGTGCCAGCAGCCAAGATGCGGGGAGGCGGGCCCAGTACTTC. Its protein product is CASSQDAGRRAQYF.

The V and J genes are TRBV5-1 and TRBJ1-4, with a weak D call TRBD1 (5 bases). Germline CDR1 and CDR2: SGHRS and YFSETQ. V was pared by 2 bases and J by 5 bases, with 10 bases between. The CDR3 has 14 amino acids. CDR3 DNA: TGCGCCAGCAGCTTCGGGGGAAAGAATGAAAAACTGTTTTTT. Translating gives CASSFGGKNEKLFF. The complete variable domain, with remaining parts taken from reference TRBV5-1 and TRBJ1-4, reads KAGVTQTPRYLIKTRGQQVTLSCSPISGHRSVSWYQQTPGQGLQFLFEYFSETQRNKGNFPGRFSGRQFSNSRSEMNVSTLELGDSALYLCASSFGGKNEKLFFGSGTQLSVL.

V usage is TRBV6-1 and J usage is TRBJ1-4, with 7 bases identical to TRBD1. V lost 5 bases to trimming and J lost 0 bases; unmatched junction nucleotides: 3. The germline V gene encodes CDR1 MNHNS and CDR2 SASEGT. This CDR3 is built from 15 residues. The CDR3 reads CASSPQGPTNEKLFF. CDR3 DNA: TGTGCCAGCAGTCCACAGGGGCCAACTAATGAAAAACTGTTTTTT.

The chain carries TRBV30 and TRBJ1-5, with D possibly matching TRBD1 (5 bases). Trimming pared 4 bases from V and 1 base from J, leaving 20 bases between. Germline CDR1 GTSNPN, CDR2 SVGIG (reference sequence). This CDR3 has 17 amino acids. CDR3 residues: CAWTGQGTDRSNQPQHF. DNA for the CDR3: TGTGCCTGGACCGGGCAGGGCACCGATAGGAGCAATCAGCCCCAGCATTTT.

This clone was seen a single time. Written as DNA, the CDR3 is TGTGCCAGCACAAACGGGACAGGGAGAGATACGCAGTATTTT. Protein sequence: CASTNGTGRDTQYF. The V gene is TRBV18, the J gene TRBJ2-3, with TRBD1 identical over 9 bases. The CDR3 is 14 residues long. Germline trimming cut 8 bases from V and 5 bases from J; bases unmatched to any gene: 8. Germline lookup yields CDR1 KGHSH and CDR2 LQKENI. Full variable domain (remainder filled in from reference TRBV18 and TRBJ2-3): NAGVMQNPRHLVRRRGQEARLRCSPMKGHSHVYWYRQLPEEGLKFMVYLQKENIIDESGMPKERFSAEFPKEGPSILRIQQVVRGDSAAYFCASTNGTGRDTQYFGPGTRLTVL.

This chain uses TRBV29-1 with TRBJ1-1; no firm D call. Germline V gene data show CDR1 as SQVTM and CDR2 as ANQGSEA. CDR3 size: 12 residues. The germline V and J ends were trimmed by 3 bases and 0 bases, with 5 bases remaining between them. Here the CDR3 reads CSVDRLNTEAFF. As DNA, the CDR3 is TGCAGCGTTGACAGGTTGAACACTGAAGCTTTCTTT. The whole variable domain, filled in from reference TRBV29-1 and TRBJ1-1, reads SAVISQKPSRDICQRGTSLTIQCQVDSQVTMMFWYRQQPGQSLTLIATANQGSEATYESGFVIDKFPISRPNLTFSTLTVSNMSPEDSSIYLCSVDRLNTEAFFGQGTRLTVV.

The chain links TRBV6-5 to TRBJ2-5, with TRBD2 matching over 8 bases. J was trimmed by 4 bases and V by 6 bases; bases with no gene match: 4. Per the germline V gene, CDR1 is MNHEY and CDR2 is SVGAGI. This CDR3 region has 13 residues. The CDR3 DNA reads as TGTGCCAGCAGAACGGGGGGGCTAGAGACCCAGTACTTC. It translates to CASRTGGLETQYF.

CDR3 sequence reads: CASSLEGASRAKNIQYF. The CDR3 DNA is TGTGCCAGCAGCTTAGAAGGGGCGAGTAGAGCCAAAAACATTCAGTACTTC. This chain links TRBV11-2 with TRBJ2-4, with D maybe TRBD1 (5 bases). CDR3 length: 17 amino acids. Germline V gene data show CDR1 as SGHAT and CDR2 as FQNNGV. V dropped 0 bases and J dropped 0 bases, with 12 bases sitting between them.

This clone was counted once. The CDR3 coding sequence is TGTGCCAGCAGACCCTTCGGACAGGGGGCTCCCACCGGGGAGCTGTTTTTT. The encoded protein is CASRPFGQGAPTGELFF. The rearrangement links TRBV2 to TRBJ2-2, with 11 bases matching TRBD1. After removal of 6 bases from V and 4 bases from J, the junction contained 10 bases not matched to a gene. This CDR3 has 17 residues. From germline, CDR1 is SNHLY and CDR2 FYNNEI.

J is TRBJ1-5 and V is TRBV7-2; tentative D call: TRBD1 (5 bases). Trimming stripped 3 bases from V and 4 bases from J, with 7 bases between. Germline-derived CDR1 and CDR2 are SGHTA and FQGNSA. This CDR3 comprises 13 residues. The CDR3 here is CASSFDRNQPQHF. CDR3 bases: TGTGCCAGCAGCTTCGACAGAAATCAGCCCCAGCATTTT.

This clone was picked up a small number of times. The chain couples TRBV18 to TRBJ1-2, with D perhaps TRBD1 (6 bases). Germline loops: CDR1 KGHSH, CDR2 LQKENI. V lost 6 bases to trimming and J lost 5 bases, with 16 bases between them. CDR3 size: 14 residues. The CDR3: CASSPGQSSYGYTF. The CDR3 DNA reads as TGTGCCAGCTCGCCCGGACAGAGTAGTTATGGCTACACCTTC.

This clone was detected only a few times. The J gene is TRBJ1-3, the V gene TRBV28, with D possibly TRBD1 on 5 matching bases. Looked up from germline, CDR1 is MDHEN and CDR2 is SYDVKM. Trimming removed 1 base from V and 7 bases from J, with 8 bases in between. CDR3 length equals 13 residues. This CDR3 is CASSLFQGNTIYF. The CDR3 coding sequence is TGTGCCAGCAGTTTATTCCAGGGCAACACCATATATTTT.

This chain's CDR3 is CASSRTEPGELFF. The CDR3 coding sequence is TGTGCCAGCAGCCGGACAGAACCCGGGGAGCTGTTTTTT. The gene calls are TRBV7-9 and TRBJ2-2; TRBD1 might be the D (6 bases). The ends were cut back, 5 bases at V and 6 bases at J, with 10 bases in the middle. This CDR3 is 13 amino acids long. The germline V gene has CDR1 SEHNR and CDR2 FQNEAQ (reference sequence).

This chain uses TRBV28 with TRBJ2-7, with unresolved D. This CDR3 spans 13 amino acids. V gave up 7 bases and J gave up 3 bases, with 13 bases separating them. CDR1 and CDR2 (germline): MDHEN, SYDVKM. The CDR3 nucleotides are TGTGCCAGCACTCCAGGCGCATTCTACGAGCAGTACTTC. It specifies CASTPGAFYEQYF.

CDR3 loop: CASSEHLNTEAFF. The CDR3 DNA is TGTGCCAGCAGTGAACATTTGAACACTGAAGCTTTCTTT. The chain couples TRBV6-1 to TRBJ1-1, with D unresolved. V gave up 2 bases and J gave up 0 bases, with 4 bases separating them. The V gene's germline CDR1 is MNHNS and CDR2 SASEGT. The CDR3 has 13 residues.

The V gene is TRBV5-4, the J gene TRBJ1-1; tentatively, D is TRBD1 (5 bases). Germline V lookup: CDR1 SGHNT, CDR2 YYREEE (reference sequence). This CDR3 is 17 amino acids long. V was shortened by 1 base and J by 0 bases, with 16 bases between the two germline ends. The DNA of the CDR3 is TGTGCCAGCAGCTTGTTTAGGGGAATTAAGATGAACACTGAAGCTTTCTTT. This codes for CASSLFRGIKMNTEAFF.

The rearrangement joins TRBV24-1 to TRBJ2-1; the match to TRBD1 covers 8 bases. CDR3 size: 15 residues. The V segment lost 4 bases and the J segment 1 base; nucleotides outside the gene matches: 2. Germline lookup yields CDR1 KGHDR and CDR2 SFDVKD. This CDR3 reads CATSETGGSYNEQFF. The CDR3 DNA reads TGTGCCACCAGTGAAACAGGGGGGTCCTACAATGAGCAGTTCTTC.

The V gene is TRBV28, the J gene TRBJ1-4, with D perhaps matching TRBD1 (5 bases). Trimming left V 4 bases short and J 7 bases short, with 13 bases between. The CDR3 is 14 residues long. Germline-derived CDR1 and CDR2 are MDHEN and SYDVKM. The CDR3 here is CASSSGGSIEKLFF. In nucleotides, the CDR3 is TGTGCCAGCAGTTCCGGGGGATCGATTGAAAAACTGTTTTTT.

The chain uses TRBV4-2 and TRBJ2-2; 9 bases map to TRBD2. The germline gives CDR1 LGHNA, CDR2 YNFKEQ. Trimming removed 0 bases from V and 3 bases from J; junction bases left unmatched: 2. There are 16 residues in the CDR3. As DNA, the CDR3 is TGTGCCAGCAGCCAAGAAGGCGGGGGGGACACCGGGGAGCTGTTTTTT. This encodes CASSQEGGGDTGELFF.

The CDR3 DNA is TGTGCCTGGAGTGGGCAGGGGGGCTCACCCCTCCACTTT. Its protein product is CAWSGQGGSPLHF. This chain connects TRBV30 to TRBJ1-6; 7 nucleotides match TRBD1. Trimming at V came to 1 base and at J to 10 bases, leaving 4 bases not matched to a gene. Germline V CDR1 and CDR2: GTSNPN, SVGIG (reference sequence). This CDR3 has 13 residues.

The genes are TRBV6-6 and TRBJ1-4; D remains unclear. The CDR3 runs to 10 residues. In germline, CDR1 is MNHNY, CDR2 SVGAGI (reference sequence). Trimming left V 6 bases short and J 8 bases short, with 4 bases between. CDR3 sequence (DNA): TGTGCCAGCAGACAAGAAAAACTGTTTTTT. This sequence encodes CASRQEKLFF.

The rearrangement joins TRBV3-1 (or the pseudogene TRBV3-2) to TRBJ1-2; 7 bases line up with TRBD1. J lost 2 bases, V lost 4 bases, and 13 bases had no gene match. The CDR3 runs to 17 residues. Germline V gene lookup returns CDR1 LGHDT and CDR2 YNNKEL (reference sequence). CDR3 DNA: TGTGCCAGCAGCCTGAAAAACAGGGGTCCGTCGAACTATGGCTACACCTTC. It encodes CASSLKNRGPSNYGYTF.

CDR3 nucleotides: TGTGCCAGCAGCTCGGAAGGGCAGGTGACAGCGTGGTATAATGAAAAACTGTTTTTT. Protein product: CASSSEGQVTAWYNEKLFF. J is TRBJ1-4 and V is TRBV7-8; tentative D call: TRBD1 (5 bases). Trimming took off 4 bases at V and 4 bases at J, with 25 bases between the two ends. This CDR3 is built from 19 residues. In germline, CDR1 is SGHVS, CDR2 FQNEAQ.

The rearrangement uses TRBV4-1 and TRBJ2-2, with 8 bases fitting TRBD1. V lost 4 bases, J lost 9 bases, and 10 bases stayed unmatched. The CDR3 is made up of 15 amino acids. Germline-derived CDR1 and CDR2 are MGHRA and YSYEKL. DNA for the CDR3: TGCGCCAGCAGCCGAGAACAGACAGGGGCAAGGGAGCTGTTTTTT. It yields the protein CASSREQTGARELFF.